The sequence of this T cell receptor (beta chain) was determined in a study of early T cells in non-severe SARS-CoV-2 infection. Looking at the study overall: Unsorted whole-blood RNA was sequenced in bulk, leaving chains unpaired.

Study-wide findings and caveats: The study's VDJdb matching favored anti-spike CD8 responses and missed private and CD4 specificities.

Germline loops: CDR1 MGHRA, CDR2 YSYEKL. This CDR3 comprises 13 residues. Trimming took 6 bases from V and 10 from J; bases not matched to a gene: 6. Each cDNA molecule carried a unique molecular identifier. TCRdb re-called the 5' RACE reads with MiXCR, one entry per CDR3 protein. The sample lists approximately 66,000 distinct CDR3 sequences; around 12% were seen once. This clonotype was picked up a small number of times. Its antigen is not identified. The chain combines TRBV4-1 with TRBJ2-1; TRBD2 aligns across 10 bases. The sequence was collected from an adult who was a healthcare worker with PCR-confirmed SARS-CoV-2 infection or an uninfected control (not recorded which). The donor label of this sample is uncertain. Source: whole blood, taken at baseline. In DNA form, the CDR3 reads TGCGCCAGCAGAAGTTTAGCGGGGGGCGAGCAGTTCTTC. Translation gives CASRSLAGGEQFF.